These 12 T cell receptor beta chains were sequenced from one sample in a study of PD-1 blockade in classical Hodgkin lymphoma. The time point: cycle 4 day 1 (C4D1), after 6 weeks of nivolumab. Every patient relapsed after autologous stem cell transplantation, and brentuximab vedotin exposure varied. Generated by immunoSEQ multiplex PCR, the TCRdb table keeps only in-frame clones and is missing some. The sample has tens of thousands of clones; around 80% are singletons. The sequencing here drew on peripheral blood mononuclear cells (PBMCs), taken before the fourth cycle of nivolumab. The source is a human donor with classical Hodgkin lymphoma.

This clone showed up just once. V gene TRBV19 combines with J gene TRBJ1-3; D might be TRBD1 (6 bases). CDR3 size: 14 residues. V lost 6 bases and J lost 4, with 13 bases in between. Germline V gene sequence: CDR1 LNHDA, CDR2 SQIVND (reference sequence). The CDR3 DNA follows: TGTGCCAGTAGCCCCACAGGGTCGGGAAACACCATATATTTT. Protein: CASSPTGSGNTIYF.

The V gene is TRBV29-1, the J gene TRBJ2-2; a possible D gene is TRBD1 (5 bases). The CDR3 consists of 14 residues. The V gene's germline CDR1 is SQVTM and CDR2 ANQGSEA. Trimming cost V 3 bases and J 5 bases, with 13 bases left between them. CDR3 sequence (DNA): TGCAGCGTTGAGTCGGACACTCCGACCGGGGAGCTGTTTTTT. This gives the protein CSVESDTPTGELFF.

Only one count was recorded for this clone. J is TRBJ1-2 and V is TRBV6-6, with D tentatively TRBD1 (6 bases). The V gene's germline CDR1 is MNHNY and CDR2 SVGAGI (reference sequence). The length of the CDR3 is 15 residues. V was shortened by 0 bases and J by 6 bases, with 14 bases between the two germline ends. CDR3 loop: CASSYSRGGADGYTF. CDR3 nucleotide sequence: TGTGCCAGCAGTTACTCGCGTGGGGGCGCGGATGGCTACACCTTC.

The chain recombines TRBV5-6 with TRBJ2-7; no clear D gene. V lost 1 base, J lost 9 bases, and 14 bases lay in between. Per the germline V gene, CDR1 is SGHDT and CDR2 is YYEEEE. This CDR3 spans 13 amino acids. The CDR3 sequence is CASSLSAINRQYF. The CDR3, as DNA: TGTGCCAGCAGCTTGTCGGCTATTAACCGGCAGTACTTC.

V gene TRBV9 combines with J gene TRBJ1-1; TRBD1 is a possible D gene (6 bases). Deletions cut 0 bases from V and 4 bases from J, with 16 bases between. The CDR3 contains 16 residues. CDR1 is SGDLS, CDR2 YYNGEE, per germline. CDR3 amino acids: CASSVEGQGGGTEAFF. The CDR3 DNA reads TGTGCCAGCAGCGTAGAGGGGCAGGGAGGGGGCACTGAAGCTTTCTTT.

This chain uses TRBV4-2 with TRBJ2-2; 9 bases are shared with TRBD2. Germline values: CDR1 LGHNA, CDR2 YNFKEQ. CDR3 length equals 17 residues. V shed 3 bases and J 3 bases; nucleotides not matched to a gene: 8. CDR3 residues: CASSQGAGGPDTGELFF. The CDR3, as DNA: TGTGCCAGCAGCCAGGGGGCGGGAGGGCCCGACACCGGGGAGCTGTTTTTT.

This chain uses TRBV19 with TRBJ2-5, with D perhaps matching TRBD1 (6 bases). Germline CDR1 is LNHDA and CDR2 is SQIVND (reference sequence). V shed 5 bases and J shed 4 bases, with 14 bases lying between them. The CDR3 extends over 14 amino acids. The CDR3 region has the DNA TGTGCCAGTAGTCCATTCACAGGGAGAGAGACCCAGTACTTC. Translation gives CASSPFTGRETQYF.

The chain joins TRBV5-4 to TRBJ2-6; no definite D call. V was pared by 0 bases and J by 4 bases, with 8 bases between. The germline V gene has CDR1 SGHNT and CDR2 YYREEE (reference sequence). The CDR3 sequence is 15 residues long. The CDR3 sequence: CASSLEGYGANVLTF. The CDR3 DNA reads TGTGCCAGCAGCTTGGAAGGGTACGGGGCCAACGTCCTGACTTTC. Variable domain in full (rest from reference TRBV5-4 and TRBJ2-6): ETGVTQSPTHLIKTRGQQVTLRCSSQSGHNTVSWYQQALGQGPQFIFQYYREEENGRGNFPPRFSGLQFPNYSSELNVNALELDDSALYLCASSLEGYGANVLTFGAGSRLTVL.

The chain has TRBV19 and TRBJ1-1; D is unresolved. The CDR3 spans 15 residues. Trimming pared 1 base from V and 4 bases from J, leaving 13 bases between. Germline V gene lookup returns CDR1 LNHDA and CDR2 SQIVND (reference sequence). The CDR3 DNA reads as TGTGCCAGTAGTATAGGTTTGGGGTGGAGCACTGAAGCTTTCTTT. It codes for CASSIGLGWSTEAFF.

This rearrangement joins TRBV6-4 to TRBJ1-2, with a tentative D call TRBD1 (6 bases). The ends were cut back, 4 bases at V and 4 bases at J, with 22 bases in the middle. Germline values: CDR1 MRHNA, CDR2 SNTAGT. The CDR3 runs 17 residues. In DNA form, the CDR3 reads TGTGCCAGCAGTGCTAACACCCCGACGACAGGAATCTATGGCTACACCTTC. Its protein product is CASSANTPTTGIYGYTF.

The rearrangement links TRBV4-1 to TRBJ1-4, with D tentatively TRBD1 (5 bases). V lost 1 base, J lost 8 bases, and 14 bases lay in between. The germline CDR1 and CDR2 sequences are MGHRA and YSYEKL. The CDR3 spans 15 residues. CDR3 region: CASSQGDGTEEKLFF. Written as DNA, the CDR3 is TGCGCCAGCAGCCAAGGGGACGGGACGGAAGAAAAACTGTTTTTT.

This clone has only a few counts. The chain employs TRBV29-1 and TRBJ2-2, with 7 bases aligning to TRBD1. From germline, CDR1 is SQVTM and CDR2 ANQGSEA. The CDR3 length is 12 residues. J lost 4 bases, V lost 4 bases, and 0 bases had no gene match. This CDR3 reads CSVGDSTGELFF. The CDR3 DNA is TGCAGCGTTGGGGACAGCACCGGGGAGCTGTTTTTT.